The rows below give T cell receptor beta chains drawn from one sample of a study of T cells after posttransplantation cyclophosphamide. Only in-frame clones appear in the TCRdb table, and some are missing; sequencing was by immunoSEQ multiplex PCR. This sample yields about 43,000 clones, of which roughly 87% are seen a single time; around 2.3% belongs to the top ten. The source material was PBMCs, sampled 55 to 70 days after allogeneic stem cell transplant with posttransplant cyclophosphamide. The receptors shown here come from a male patient aged 55 to 69 who received an allogeneic stem cell transplant from a related donor and was CMV-positive. The T cells may come from the graft donor. CDR3s include the opening cysteine and the closing phenylalanine or tryptophan. A D gene is named only where the DNA matches it firmly. Only part of the rows carry a size: once, few, many, or a class if the clone is expanded.

D	size	J	V	DNA	CDR3
.	.	TRBJ2-5	TRBV6-5	TGTGCCAGCAGTTACAGCCTAGCCCGAGAGACCCAGTACTTC	CASSYSLARETQYF
.	.	TRBJ1-1	TRBV27	TGTGCCAGCAGTTTAGTTCAGAACACTGAAGCTTTCTTT	CASSLVQNTEAFF
TRBD2	.	TRBJ2-3	TRBV14	TGTGCCAGCAGCCAGCGGGGGGAGAACACAGATACGCAGTATTTT	CASSQRGENTDTQYF
TRBD2	few	TRBJ2-2	TRBV7-8	TGTGCCAGCAGCTTATCTAGCGGGTTGAACACCGGGGAGCTGTTTTTT	CASSLSSGLNTGELFF
TRBD1	.	TRBJ1-2	TRBV6-5	TGTGCCAGCAGTCGACAGGGGGCAGGCGGCTACACCTTC	CASSRQGAGGYTF
.	.	TRBJ1-4	TRBV5-1	TGCGCCAGCAGCTTGGTCGGCGGGAGCATCGGGGAAAAACTGTTTTTT	CASSLVGGSIGEKLFF
TRBD1	.	TRBJ2-7	TRBV28	TGTGCCAGCAGTTTTGGACAGGACTACGAGCAGTACTTC	CASSFGQDYEQYF
TRBD1	few	TRBJ1-6	TRBV5-4	TGTGCCAGCAGCATCGGACAGGGAGATAATTCACCCCTCCACTTT	CASSIGQGDNSPLHF
.	.	TRBJ1-6	TRBV7-6	TGTGCCAGCAGACAGTCCGGACAGCCTAATTCACCCCTCCACTTT	CASRQSGQPNSPLHF
.	.	TRBJ1-1	TRBV5-1	TGCGCCAGCAGCTTTACACAGAACACTGAAGCTTTCTTT	CASSFTQNTEAFF
TRBD2	.	TRBJ2-3	TRBV27	TGTGCCAGCAGTTTGAATTGGGGGGGAGATACGCAGTATTTT	CASSLNWGGDTQYF
.	.	TRBJ1-6	TRBV18	TGTGCCAGCTCACCGTCAGGTCCAAGCTCCTATAATTCACCCCTCCACTTT	CASSPSGPSSYNSPLHF
.	.	TRBJ1-1	TRBV27	TGTGCCAGCAGTTCCAGTACTGAAGCTTTCTTT	CASSSSTEAFF
TRBD1	.	TRBJ1-5	TRBV7-9	TGTGCCAGCAGCTTGGCCGGGACAGGGGGCAGTCAGCCCCAGCATTTT	CASSLAGTGGSQPQHF
TRBD2	.	TRBJ2-1	TRBV4-1	TGCGCCACCGGAATAGCGGGGGGGCAAAATGAGCAGTTCTTC	CATGIAGGQNEQFF
TRBD2	few	TRBJ2-5	TRBV4-1	TGCGCCAGCAGCCAAGGGAGGACTAGCGGGGTTGAGACCCAGTACTTC	CASSQGRTSGVETQYF
.	.	TRBJ1-2	TRBV11-2	TGTGCCAGCAGCTTAGGCGCGAACTATGGCTACACCTTC	CASSLGANYGYTF
.	.	TRBJ1-2	TRBV10-3	TGTGCCATCAGTGAGTCGAAGGGGGGGTCGTTGGATGGCTACACCTTC	CAISESKGGSLDGYTF
TRBD1	.	TRBJ1-6	TRBV6-5	TGTGCCAGCAGTGGACAGGGGAATTCACCCCTCCACTTT	CASSGQGNSPLHF
.	.	TRBJ2-3	TRBV4-1	TGCGCCAGCAGCCCCTTCGGTCGCGGCCAGTCAGATACGCAGTATTTT	CASSPFGRGQSDTQYF
.	few	TRBJ2-3	TRBV6-6	TGTGCCAGCAGTATCACCACGGGACAAAGCACAGATACGCAGTATTTT	CASSITTGQSTDTQYF
TRBD2	.	TRBJ2-5	TRBV7-2	TGTGCCAGCAGCCCGCTGTTGGCGGGGGGCCAAGAGACCCAGTACTTC	CASSPLLAGGQETQYF
.	.	TRBJ1-5	TRBV2	TGTGCCAGCAGTCCTCCCCAGCATTTT	CASSPPQHF
.	.	TRBJ2-1	TRBV2	TGTGCCAGCATTCTATATCTGAATACTAACAATGAGCAGTTCTTC	CASILYLNTNNEQFF
.	.	TRBJ1-5	TRBV5-1	TGCGCCAGCAGCCCCGAGGGGGTTCTCCCGAATAATCAGCCCCAGCATTTT	CASSPEGVLPNNQPQHF
TRBD2	.	TRBJ2-5	TRBV5-1	TGCGCCAGCAGCTCCTCGACTAGCCGTGAGACCCAGTACTTC	CASSSSTSRETQYF
TRBD1	.	TRBJ1-2	TRBV15	TGTGCCACCAGCAGGGACAGGGGGCGAATCAGTGGCTACACCTTC	CATSRDRGRISGYTF
TRBD2	.	TRBJ2-5	TRBV10-3	TGTGCCATCAGTGACGGGGGACTAGCGGGTATAGGACACCAAGAGACCCAGTACTTC	CAISDGGLAGIGHQETQYF
.	.	TRBJ1-2	TRBV15	TGTGCCACCTTCCCTGACAGACCCTTCTCCTCGGGGGGCTATGGCTACACCTTC	CATFPDRPFSSGGYGYTF
.	.	TRBJ1-2	TRBV5-1	TGCGCCAGCAGCTTGGAGACAGGCGTTAACTATGGCTACACCTTC	CASSLETGVNYGYTF
TRBD1	.	TRBJ2-1	TRBV7-9	TGTGCCAGCAGGGGGGACAGACTAAACAATGAGCAGTTCTTC	CASRGDRLNNEQFF
TRBD2	.	TRBJ2-5	TRBV5-1	TGCGCCAGCAGCTTGACGGGGGGGTTTATTGAGACCCAGTACTTC	CASSLTGGFIETQYF
.	.	TRBJ1-1	TRBV6-5	TGTGCCAGCAGTCCAACAGCGAACACTGAAGCTTTCTTT	CASSPTANTEAFF
TRBD2	.	TRBJ2-1	TRBV5-6	TGTGCCAGCAGCTTGGAAGGCGGGGGCTCCTACAATGAGCAGTTCTTC	CASSLEGGGSYNEQFF
TRBD1	.	TRBJ1-2	TRBV2	TGTGCCAGCAGTGGACAGGGGCTAGCTAACTATGGCTACACCTTC	CASSGQGLANYGYTF
TRBD1	.	TRBJ2-5	TRBV5-1	TGCGCCAGCAGCTCAGGGGGCGTTTCCGAGACCCAGTACTTC	CASSSGGVSETQYF
.	.	TRBJ2-3	TRBV27	TGTGCCAGCAGTTTATCGGACCGGGGGGCGCGGACAGATACGCAGTATTTT	CASSLSDRGARTDTQYF